The clone carrying this TCR beta chain was detected ten times or more. The target antigen is unknown. This record belongs to a study of neurological immune-mediated disorders. The CDR3 consists of 14 residues. CDR1 SGHAT and CDR2 FQNNGV come from the germline V gene. V was cut by 1 base and J by 7 bases, with 11 bases left in between. The unsorted libraries were produced from 2 million PBMCs held at -80 C. Study-wide points: Across subjects, no CDR3 amino acid sequence appeared in expanded clones of more than one subject, a finding that suggested private repertoires in all groups.

From 15-18 subjects, each sequencing run yielded over 160 million TCR-beta sequences. Via MiXCR, TCRdb re-called the 5' RACE reads, giving one row per CDR3 protein. The sample holds just over 95,000 distinct CDR3 sequences, 3.5% seen once. The sequence was collected from a woman younger than 35 with multiple sclerosis. The J gene is TRBJ2-1, the V gene TRBV11-2; D not certain. The specimen sequenced was PBMCs. The CDR3 region is CASSLGDSRNEQFF. CDR3 DNA: TGTGCCAGCAGCTTAGGAGACTCTAGGAATGAGCAGTTCTTC.